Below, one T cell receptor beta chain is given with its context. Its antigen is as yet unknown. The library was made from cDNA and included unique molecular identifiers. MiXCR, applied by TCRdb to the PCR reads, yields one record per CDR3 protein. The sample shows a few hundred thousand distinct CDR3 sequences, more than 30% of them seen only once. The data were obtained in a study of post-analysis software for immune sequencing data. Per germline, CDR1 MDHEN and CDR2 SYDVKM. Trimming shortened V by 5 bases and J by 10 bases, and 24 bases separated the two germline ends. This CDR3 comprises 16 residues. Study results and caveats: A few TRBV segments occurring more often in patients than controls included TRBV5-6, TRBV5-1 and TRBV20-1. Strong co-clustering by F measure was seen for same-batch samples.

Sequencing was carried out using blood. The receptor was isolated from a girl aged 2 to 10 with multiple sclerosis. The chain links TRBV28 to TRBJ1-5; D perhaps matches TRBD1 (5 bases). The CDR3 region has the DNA TGTGCCAGCAGTCGTAGAGGGACCCGAGGCTATCGACCCCAGCATTTT. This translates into CASSRRGTRGYRPQHF.